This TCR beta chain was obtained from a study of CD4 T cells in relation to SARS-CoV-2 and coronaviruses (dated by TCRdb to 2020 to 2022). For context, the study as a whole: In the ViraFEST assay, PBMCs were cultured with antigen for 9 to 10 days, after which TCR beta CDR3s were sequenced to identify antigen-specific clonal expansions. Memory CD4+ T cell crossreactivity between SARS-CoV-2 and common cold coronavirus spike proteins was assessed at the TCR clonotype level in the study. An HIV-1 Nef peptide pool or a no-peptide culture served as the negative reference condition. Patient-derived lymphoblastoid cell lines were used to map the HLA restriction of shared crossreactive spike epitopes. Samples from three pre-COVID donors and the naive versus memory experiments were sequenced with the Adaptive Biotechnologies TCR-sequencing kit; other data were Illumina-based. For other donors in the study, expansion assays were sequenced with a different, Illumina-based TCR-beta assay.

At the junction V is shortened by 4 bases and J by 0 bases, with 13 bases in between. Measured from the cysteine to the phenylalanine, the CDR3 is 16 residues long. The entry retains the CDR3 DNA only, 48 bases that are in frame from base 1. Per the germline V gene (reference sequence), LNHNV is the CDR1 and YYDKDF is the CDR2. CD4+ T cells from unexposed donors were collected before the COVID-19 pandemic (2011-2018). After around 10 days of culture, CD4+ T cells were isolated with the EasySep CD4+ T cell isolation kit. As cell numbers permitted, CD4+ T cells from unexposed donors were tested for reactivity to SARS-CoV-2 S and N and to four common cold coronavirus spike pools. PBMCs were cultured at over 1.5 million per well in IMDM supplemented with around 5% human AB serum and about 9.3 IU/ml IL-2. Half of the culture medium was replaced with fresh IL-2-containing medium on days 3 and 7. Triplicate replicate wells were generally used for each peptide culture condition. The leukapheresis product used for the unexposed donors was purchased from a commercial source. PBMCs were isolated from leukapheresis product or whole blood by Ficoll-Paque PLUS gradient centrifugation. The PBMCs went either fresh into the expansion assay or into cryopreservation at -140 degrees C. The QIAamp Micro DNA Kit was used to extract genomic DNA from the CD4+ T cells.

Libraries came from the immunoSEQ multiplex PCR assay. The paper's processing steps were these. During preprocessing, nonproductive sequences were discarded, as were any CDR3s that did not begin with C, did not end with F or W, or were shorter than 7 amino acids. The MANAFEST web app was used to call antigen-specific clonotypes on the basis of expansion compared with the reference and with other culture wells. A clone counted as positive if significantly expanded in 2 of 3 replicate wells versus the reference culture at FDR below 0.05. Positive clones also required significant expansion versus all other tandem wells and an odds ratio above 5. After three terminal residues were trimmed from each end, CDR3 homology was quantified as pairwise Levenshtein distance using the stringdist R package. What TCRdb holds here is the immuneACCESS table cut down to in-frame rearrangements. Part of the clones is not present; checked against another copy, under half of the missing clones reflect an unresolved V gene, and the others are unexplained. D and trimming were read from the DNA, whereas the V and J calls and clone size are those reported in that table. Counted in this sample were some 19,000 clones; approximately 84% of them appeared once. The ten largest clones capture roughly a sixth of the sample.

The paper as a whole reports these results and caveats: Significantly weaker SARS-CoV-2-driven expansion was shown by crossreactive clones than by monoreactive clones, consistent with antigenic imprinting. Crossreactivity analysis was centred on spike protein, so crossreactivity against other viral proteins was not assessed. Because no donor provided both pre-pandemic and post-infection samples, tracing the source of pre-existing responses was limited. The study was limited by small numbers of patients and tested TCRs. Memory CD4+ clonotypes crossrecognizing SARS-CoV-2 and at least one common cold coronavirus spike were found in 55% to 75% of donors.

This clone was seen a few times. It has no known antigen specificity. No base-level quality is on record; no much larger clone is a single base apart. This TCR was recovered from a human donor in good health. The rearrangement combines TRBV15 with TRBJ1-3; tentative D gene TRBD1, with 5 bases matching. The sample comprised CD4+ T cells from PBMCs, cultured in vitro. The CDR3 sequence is CATSTRRQHSGNTIYF. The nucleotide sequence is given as TGTGCCACCAGCACCAGAAGACAGCACTCTGGAAACACCATATATTTT.